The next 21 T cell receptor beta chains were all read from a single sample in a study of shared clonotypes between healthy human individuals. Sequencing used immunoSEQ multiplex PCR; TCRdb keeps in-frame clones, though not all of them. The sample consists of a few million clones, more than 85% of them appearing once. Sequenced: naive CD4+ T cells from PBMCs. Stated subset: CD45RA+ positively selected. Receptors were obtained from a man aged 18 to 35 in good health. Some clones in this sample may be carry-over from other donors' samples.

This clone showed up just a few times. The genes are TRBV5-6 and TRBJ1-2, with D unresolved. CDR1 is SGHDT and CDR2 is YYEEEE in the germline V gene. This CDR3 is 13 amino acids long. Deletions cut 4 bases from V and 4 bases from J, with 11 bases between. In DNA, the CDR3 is TGTGCCAGCAGCCCCTTTGGAGGCTATGGCTACACCTTC. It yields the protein CASSPFGGYGYTF.

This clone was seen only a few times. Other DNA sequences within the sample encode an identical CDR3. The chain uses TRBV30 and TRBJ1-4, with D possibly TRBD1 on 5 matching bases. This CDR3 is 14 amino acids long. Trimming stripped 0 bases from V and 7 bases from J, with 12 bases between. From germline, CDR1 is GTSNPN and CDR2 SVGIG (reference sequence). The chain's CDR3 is CAWSVGGVSEKLFF. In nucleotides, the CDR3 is TGTGCCTGGAGTGTAGGAGGGGTTAGTGAAAAACTGTTTTTT.

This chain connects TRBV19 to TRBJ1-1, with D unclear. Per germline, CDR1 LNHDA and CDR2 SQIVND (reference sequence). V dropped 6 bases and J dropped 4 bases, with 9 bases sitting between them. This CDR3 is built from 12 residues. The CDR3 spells CASSHLTTEAFF. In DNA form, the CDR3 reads TGTGCCAGTAGCCACCTCACCACTGAAGCTTTCTTT. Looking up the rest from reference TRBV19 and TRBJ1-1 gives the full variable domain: DGGITQSPKYLFRKEGQNVTLSCEQNLNHDAMYWYRQDPGQGLRLIYYSQIVNDFQKGDIAEGYSVSREKKESFPLTVTSAQKNPTAFYLCASSHLTTEAFFGQGTRLTVV.

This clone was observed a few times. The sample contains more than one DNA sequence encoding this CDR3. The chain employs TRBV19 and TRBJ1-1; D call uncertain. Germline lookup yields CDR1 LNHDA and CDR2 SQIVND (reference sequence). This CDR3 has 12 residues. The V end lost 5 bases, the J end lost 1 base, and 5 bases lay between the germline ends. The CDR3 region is CASSRTNTEAFF. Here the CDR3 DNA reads TGTGCCAGTAGTCGCACGAACACTGAAGCTTTCTTT. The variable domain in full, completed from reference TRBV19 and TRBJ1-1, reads DGGITQSPKYLFRKEGQNVTLSCEQNLNHDAMYWYRQDPGQGLRLIYYSQIVNDFQKGDIAEGYSVSREKKESFPLTVTSAQKNPTAFYLCASSRTNTEAFFGQGTRLTVV.

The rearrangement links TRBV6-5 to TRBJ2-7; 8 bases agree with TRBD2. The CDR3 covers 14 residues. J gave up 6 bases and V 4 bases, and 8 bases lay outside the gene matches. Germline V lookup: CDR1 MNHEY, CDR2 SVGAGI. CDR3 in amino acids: CASSSGTSGSEQYF. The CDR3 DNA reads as TGTGCCAGCAGTTCCGGGACTAGTGGGTCCGAGCAGTACTTC.

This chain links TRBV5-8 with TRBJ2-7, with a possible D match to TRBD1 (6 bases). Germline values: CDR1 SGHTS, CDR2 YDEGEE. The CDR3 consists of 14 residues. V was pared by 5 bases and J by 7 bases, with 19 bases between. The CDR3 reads CASRRGRLALEQYF. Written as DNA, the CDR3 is TGTGCCAGCAGGAGGGGGAGACTGGCCCTAGAGCAGTACTTC.

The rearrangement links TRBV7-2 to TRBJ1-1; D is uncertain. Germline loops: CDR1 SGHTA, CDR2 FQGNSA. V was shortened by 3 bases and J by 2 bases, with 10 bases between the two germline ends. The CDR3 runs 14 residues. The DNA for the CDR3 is TGTGCCAGCAGCTTTACACGGATAAACACTGAAGCTTTCTTT. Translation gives CASSFTRINTEAFF.

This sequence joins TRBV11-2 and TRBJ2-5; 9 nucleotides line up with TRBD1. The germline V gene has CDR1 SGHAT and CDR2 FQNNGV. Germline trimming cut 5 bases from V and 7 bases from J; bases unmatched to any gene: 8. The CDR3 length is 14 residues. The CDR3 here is CASSRTETGGTQYF. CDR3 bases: TGTGCCAGCAGCAGAACTGAGACAGGGGGGACCCAGTACTTC.

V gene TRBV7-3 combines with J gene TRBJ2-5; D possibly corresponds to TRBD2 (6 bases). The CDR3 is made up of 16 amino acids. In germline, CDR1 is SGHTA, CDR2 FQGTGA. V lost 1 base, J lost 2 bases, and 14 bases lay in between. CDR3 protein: CASSLKGPSAQETQYF. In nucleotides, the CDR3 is TGTGCCAGCAGCTTAAAAGGGCCTAGCGCTCAAGAGACCCAGTACTTC.

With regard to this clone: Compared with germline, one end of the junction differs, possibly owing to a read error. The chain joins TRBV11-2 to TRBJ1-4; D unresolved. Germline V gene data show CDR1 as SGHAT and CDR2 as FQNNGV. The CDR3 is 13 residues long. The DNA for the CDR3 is TGTGCCAGCAGTTCTTCTTCTAAGGAAAAACTGTTTTTT. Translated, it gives CASSSSSKEKLFF.

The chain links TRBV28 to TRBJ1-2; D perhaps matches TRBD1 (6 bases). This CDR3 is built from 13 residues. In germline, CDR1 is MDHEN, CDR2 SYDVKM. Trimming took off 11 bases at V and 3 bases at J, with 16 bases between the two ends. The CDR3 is CAGGGGGDYGYTF. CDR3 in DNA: TGTGCCGGCGGCGGAGGGGGTGACTATGGCTACACCTTC.

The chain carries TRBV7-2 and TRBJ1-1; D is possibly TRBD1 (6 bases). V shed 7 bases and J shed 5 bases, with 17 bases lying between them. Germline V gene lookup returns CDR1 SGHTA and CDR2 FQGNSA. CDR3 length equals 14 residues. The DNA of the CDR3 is TGTGCCAGCATAACGGGGGCGGCGGGGACTGAAGCTTTCTTT. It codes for CASITGAAGTEAFF. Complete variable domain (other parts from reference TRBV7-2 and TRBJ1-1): GAGVSQSPSNKVTEKGKDVELRCDPISGHTALYWYRQSLGQGLEFLIYFQGNSAPDKSGLPSDRFSAERTGGSVSTLTIQRTQQEDSAVYLCASITGAAGTEAFFGQGTRLTVV.

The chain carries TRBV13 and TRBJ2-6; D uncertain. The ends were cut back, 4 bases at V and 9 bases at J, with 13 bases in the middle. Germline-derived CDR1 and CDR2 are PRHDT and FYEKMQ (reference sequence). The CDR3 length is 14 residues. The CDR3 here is CASSSSASDNVLTF. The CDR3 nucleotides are TGTGCCAGCAGCTCCTCCGCCTCCGACAACGTCCTGACTTTC.

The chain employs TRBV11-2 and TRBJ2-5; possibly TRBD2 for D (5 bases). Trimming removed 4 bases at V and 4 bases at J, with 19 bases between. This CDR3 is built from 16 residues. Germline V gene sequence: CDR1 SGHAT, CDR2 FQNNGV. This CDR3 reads CASSSRAEGMGETQYF. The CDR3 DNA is TGTGCCAGCAGCTCGCGGGCCGAAGGGATGGGAGAGACCCAGTACTTC.

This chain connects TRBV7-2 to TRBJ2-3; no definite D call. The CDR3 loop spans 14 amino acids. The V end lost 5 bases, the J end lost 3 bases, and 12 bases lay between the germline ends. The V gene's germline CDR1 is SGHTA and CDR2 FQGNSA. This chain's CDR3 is CASSPLGLTDTQYF. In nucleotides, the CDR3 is TGTGCCAGCAGCCCTCTTGGTTTGACAGATACGCAGTATTTT.

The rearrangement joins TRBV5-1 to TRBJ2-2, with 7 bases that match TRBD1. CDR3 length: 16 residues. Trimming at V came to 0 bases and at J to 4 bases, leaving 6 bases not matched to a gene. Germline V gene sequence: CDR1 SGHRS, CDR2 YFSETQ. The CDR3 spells CASSLDRGGGTGELFF. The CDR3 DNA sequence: TGCGCCAGCAGCTTGGACAGGGGCGGCGGCACCGGGGAGCTGTTTTTT.

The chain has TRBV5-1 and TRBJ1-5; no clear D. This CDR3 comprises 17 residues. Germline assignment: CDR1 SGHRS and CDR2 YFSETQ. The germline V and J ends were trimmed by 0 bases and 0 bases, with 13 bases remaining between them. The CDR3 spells CASSLVAGSYSNQPQHF. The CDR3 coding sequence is TGCGCCAGCAGCTTGGTCGCCGGGAGTTATAGCAATCAGCCCCAGCATTTT.

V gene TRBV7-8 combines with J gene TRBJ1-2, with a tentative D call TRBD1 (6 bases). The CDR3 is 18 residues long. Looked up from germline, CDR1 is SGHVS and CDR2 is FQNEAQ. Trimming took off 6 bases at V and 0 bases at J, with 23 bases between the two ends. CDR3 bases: TGTGCCAGCAGTCCGGGTTCGTTGCAGGGGCCTTCTAACTATGGCTACACCTTC. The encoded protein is CASSPGSLQGPSNYGYTF.

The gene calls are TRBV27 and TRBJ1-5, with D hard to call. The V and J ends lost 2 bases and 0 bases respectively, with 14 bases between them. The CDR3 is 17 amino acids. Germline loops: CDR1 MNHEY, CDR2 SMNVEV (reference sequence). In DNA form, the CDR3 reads TGTGCCAGCAGTTTAGAAAGAGACGGCTATAGCAATCAGCCCCAGCATTTT. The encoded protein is CASSLERDGYSNQPQHF.

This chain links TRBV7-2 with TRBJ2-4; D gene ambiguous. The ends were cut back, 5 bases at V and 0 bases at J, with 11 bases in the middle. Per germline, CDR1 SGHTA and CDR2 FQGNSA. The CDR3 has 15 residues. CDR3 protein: CASSPHEVAKNIQYF. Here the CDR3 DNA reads TGTGCCAGCAGCCCGCATGAGGTAGCCAAAAACATTCAGTACTTC.

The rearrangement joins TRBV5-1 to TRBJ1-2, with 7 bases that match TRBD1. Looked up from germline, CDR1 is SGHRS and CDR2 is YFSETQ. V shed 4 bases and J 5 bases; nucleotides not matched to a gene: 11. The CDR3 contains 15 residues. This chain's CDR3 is CASSLGTARGYGYTF. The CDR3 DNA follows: TGCGCCAGCAGCCTCGGGACAGCCAGGGGATATGGCTACACCTTC.